The 27 T cell receptor beta chains presented below share a single source sample, sequenced in a study of vaccination and CD4 T cells after COVID-19. Antigen specificity for these receptors is unknown. Sequencing of cultured CD4+ T cell DNA used the Oncomine TCR Beta short-read assay. In TCRdb, the PCR reads were re-called with MiXCR into one record per CDR3 protein. The top ten hold 10% to 15% of the sample, which has 15,000 to 20,000 distinct CDR3 sequences, approximately 48% seen once. Time point specified: late sampling 161 to 241 days after vaccination in a few convalescent patients. Treatment given: roughly 11-day PBMC culture with coronavirus spike peptide pools or control peptides (ViraFEST assay). The sample consisted of CD4+ T cells from blood, cultured in vitro, taken about 7 months after SARS-CoV-2 vaccination. The source of these receptors is a human donor who had recovered from COVID-19.

The rearrangement links TRBV6-5 to TRBJ1-2; no firm D call. CDR3 size: 14 residues. V shed 0 bases and J shed 7 bases, with 12 bases lying between them. Germline values: CDR1 MNHEY, CDR2 SVGAGI. The CDR3 nucleotides are TGTGCCAGCAGTTACTCAACCCTGGTTGGTGGCTACACCTTC. This translates into CASSYSTLVGGYTF.

The CDR3 DNA sequence: TGTGCCAGCAGTTACGACGGTAATTCACCCCTCCACTTT. This encodes CASSYDGNSPLHF. V usage is TRBV6-5 and J usage is TRBJ1-6; D unclear. Trimming took off 2 bases at V and 6 bases at J, with 5 bases between the two ends. The CDR3 has 13 amino acids. In germline, CDR1 is MNHEY, CDR2 SVGAGI.

Points on this clonotype: The conserved phenylalanine or tryptophan is not found at the CDR3 terminus, so this likely reflects a read error. The chain has TRBV2 and TRBJ1-1; 10 positions agree with TRBD1. Per germline, CDR1 SNHLY and CDR2 FYNNEI. V lost 8 bases, J lost 10 bases, and 13 bases stayed unmatched. This CDR3 has 14 residues. For the CDR3, the DNA is TGTGCCAGCGTGTGGGGACAGGGGTTCTCTGGAGCTTTCCTT. The encoded protein is CASVWGQGFSGAFL.

Only a few counts were recorded for this clonotype. The chain is built from TRBV11-2 and TRBJ1-6; D remains unclear. Trimming left V 3 bases short and J 7 bases short, with 10 bases between. Germline CDR1 reads SGHAT; CDR2 reads FQNNGV. The CDR3 loop spans 14 amino acids. CDR3 nucleotides: TGTGCCAGCAGCTTTCGAGGAAGGAATTCACCCCTCCACTTT. This sequence encodes CASSFRGRNSPLHF.

The chain employs TRBV7-8 and TRBJ1-1, with unresolved D. The ends were cut back, 1 base at V and 6 bases at J, with 6 bases in the middle. There are 12 residues in the CDR3. The germline gives CDR1 SGHVS, CDR2 FQNEAQ. This chain's CDR3 is CASSLGPPEAFF. CDR3 DNA: TGTGCCAGCAGCTTAGGACCCCCTGAAGCTTTCTTT. Full variable domain (remainder filled in from reference TRBV7-8 and TRBJ1-1): GAGVSQSPRYKVAKRGQDVALRCDPISGHVSLFWYQQALGQGPEFLTYFQNEAQLDKSGLPSDRFFAERPEGSVSTLKIQRTQQEDSAVYLCASSLGPPEAFFGQGTRLTVV.

The chain recombines TRBV20-1 with TRBJ1-4; TRBD1 aligns across 7 bases. The CDR3 totals 14 residues. Germline CDR1 DFQATT, CDR2 SNEGSKA (reference sequence). J lost 6 bases, V lost 2 bases, and 6 bases had no gene match. This chain's CDR3 is CSARPTGYDEKLFF. For the CDR3, the DNA is TGCAGTGCTAGACCGACAGGGTACGATGAAAAACTGTTTTTT.

This clonotype occurred a few times. J is TRBJ1-1 and V is TRBV7-2; a weak D match, TRBD1 (5 bases). V was shortened by 3 bases and J by 1 base, with 12 bases between the two germline ends. The CDR3 is 15 amino acids. The germline CDR1 and CDR2 sequences are SGHTA and FQGNSA. CDR3 sequence reads: CASSFAGTGNTEAFF. CDR3 in DNA: TGTGCCAGCAGCTTTGCCGGGACGGGGAACACTGAAGCTTTCTTT.

The V and J genes are TRBV30 and TRBJ1-2; 9 bases fit TRBD1. Germline values: CDR1 GTSNPN, CDR2 SVGIG (reference sequence). The CDR3 is made up of 14 amino acids. The junction had 11 bases not matched to a gene; V was cut back by 8 bases and J by 4 bases. The CDR3 region is CAQSRTGASYGYTF. In DNA form, the CDR3 reads TGTGCCCAATCTCGGACAGGGGCGAGCTATGGCTACACCTTC.

A remark on this clonotype: The junction departs from the called germline gene at one end, perhaps through a read error. This chain connects TRBV7-7 to TRBJ2-5; weak D call: TRBD1 (6 bases). CDR1 is SSHAT, CDR2 FNYEAQ, per germline (reference sequence). This CDR3 is 15 amino acids long. This CDR3 is CASSPTRGVSGTQYF. DNA of the CDR3: TGTGCTAGCAGTCCGACCAGGGGTGTATCGGGGACCCAGTACTTC.

The genes are TRBV20-1 and TRBJ2-5; no clear D. The germline V and J ends were trimmed by 5 bases and 1 base, with 11 bases remaining between them. The CDR3 runs 13 residues. Germline assignment: CDR1 DFQATT and CDR2 SNEGSKA (reference sequence). The CDR3 here is CSAQVRSQETQYF. For the CDR3, the DNA is TGCAGTGCTCAGGTCAGGTCCCAAGAGACCCAGTACTTC.

There are a few counts of this clonotype. The chain carries TRBV7-9 and TRBJ1-2; weak D call: TRBD1 (5 bases). CDR1 and CDR2 from the germline V gene are SEHNR and FQNEAQ (reference sequence). The CDR3 totals 14 residues. V lost 5 bases to trimming and J lost 1 base, with 11 bases between them. CDR3 loop: CASSDGDDNYGYTF. DNA of the CDR3: TGTGCCAGCAGCGACGGGGACGATAACTATGGCTACACCTTC.

The chain links TRBV20-1 to TRBJ2-5; weak D call: TRBD1 (5 bases). V shed 0 bases and J shed 6 bases, with 14 bases lying between them. This CDR3 comprises 14 residues. Germline V gene lookup returns CDR1 DFQATT and CDR2 SNEGSKA (reference sequence). CDR3 loop: CSARETGIRKTQYF. CDR3 sequence (DNA): TGCAGTGCTAGAGAAACAGGAATTAGGAAGACCCAGTACTTC.

This clonotype was counted between two and nine times. This chain connects TRBV27 to TRBJ2-1; 9 bases match TRBD1. CDR1 is MNHEY and CDR2 is SMNVEV in the germline V gene (reference sequence). This CDR3 spans 16 amino acids. J gave up 9 bases and V 5 bases, and 14 bases lay outside the gene matches. CDR3 sequence (DNA): TGTGCCAGCAGTCAATGGACAGGGGAGGTGGTGGGTGAGCAGTTCTTC. It yields the protein CASSQWTGEVVGEQFF.

This chain connects TRBV10-3 to TRBJ2-1; 8 nucleotides align to TRBD2. Germline values: CDR1 ENHRY, CDR2 SYGVKD. This CDR3 has 17 residues. Trimming removed 5 bases from V and 5 bases from J; junction bases left unmatched: 14. The CDR3 DNA is TGTGCCATCAGTCCTTCGAACCTAGCGGGTGCGAACAATGAGCAGTTCTTC. Its translation is CAISPSNLAGANNEQFF.

This chain joins TRBV4-1 and TRBJ2-5; D perhaps matches TRBD1 (6 bases). The CDR3 runs to 15 residues. Trimming removed 4 bases from V and 2 bases from J, with 14 bases in between. CDR1 is MGHRA and CDR2 is YSYEKL in the germline V gene. The CDR3 bases are TGCGCCAGCAGCCGCACCCCCGGACAGCAAGAGACCCAGTACTTC. It encodes CASSRTPGQQETQYF.

This chain links TRBV6-1 with TRBJ1-5, with 11 bases aligning to TRBD1. The ends lost 6 bases at V and 6 bases at J; junction bases unmatched: 13. The CDR3 is 17 amino acids. Germline V gives CDR1 MNHNS, CDR2 SASEGT. The CDR3 DNA reads TGTGCCAGCAGATGGGGTCTGGACAGGGGGCTCGGTCAGCCCCAGCATTTT. Residues: CASRWGLDRGLGQPQHF.

The gene calls are TRBV6-1 and TRBJ2-3, with D unresolved. The CDR3 consists of 11 residues. V dropped 5 bases and J dropped 4 bases, with 4 bases sitting between them. The germline gives CDR1 MNHNS, CDR2 SASEGT. The CDR3 here is CASSSADTQYF. CDR3 DNA sequence: TGTGCCAGCAGTAGTGCAGATACGCAGTATTTT.

Only a few counts were recorded for this clonotype. The rearrangement links TRBV20-1 to TRBJ2-3; perhaps TRBD2 as D (5 bases). Trimming stripped 3 bases from V and 7 bases from J, with 17 bases between. This CDR3 has 14 residues. The germline CDR1 and CDR2 sequences are DFQATT and SNEGSKA (reference sequence). The CDR3 DNA follows: TGCAGTGCTAGGGTCAGACGGGATCCCCATACGCAGTATTTT. Translated: CSARVRRDPHTQYF.

This clonotype was counted between two and nine times. Germline and junction disagree at one end, which may indicate a read error. The rearrangement links TRBV7-6 to TRBJ2-3; 11 bases fit TRBD2. The CDR3 runs to 15 residues. Germline V gene data show CDR1 as SGHVS and CDR2 as FNYEAQ. CDR3 region: CASSRLAGSGDTQYF. The CDR3 DNA sequence: TGTGCTAGCAGCAGACTAGCGGGGAGTGGGGATACGCAGTATTTT. The full variable domain, its missing parts supplied by reference TRBV7-6 and TRBJ2-3, is GAGVSQSPRYKVTKRGQDVALRCDPISGHVSLYWYRQALGQGPEFLTYFNYEAQQDKSGLPNDRFSAERPEGSISTLTIQRTEQRDSAMYRCASSRLAGSGDTQYFGPGTRLTVL.

The chain couples TRBV19 to TRBJ1-1; TRBD1 is a possible D gene (6 bases). Germline CDR1 reads LNHDA; CDR2 reads SQIVND (reference sequence). V was clipped by 4 bases and J by 7 bases, with 13 bases between them. The CDR3 consists of 13 residues. This chain's CDR3 is CASSTRTALEAFF. CDR3 in DNA: TGTGCCAGTAGTACCAGGACAGCGCTTGAAGCTTTCTTT.

V gene TRBV10-3 combines with J gene TRBJ1-2, with D unclear. The CDR3 is made up of 18 amino acids. The germline gives CDR1 ENHRY, CDR2 SYGVKD. V was cut by 0 bases and J by 4 bases, with 21 bases left in between. The CDR3 loop reads CAISESLGSSGKGYGYTF. DNA for the CDR3: TGTGCCATCAGTGAGTCGCTTGGGAGCTCTGGGAAGGGCTATGGCTACACCTTC.

The CDR3: CASSFRQNTEAFF. The CDR3 nucleotides read TGTGCCAGCAGCTTCCGGCAGAACACTGAAGCTTTCTTT. This chain connects TRBV7-2 to TRBJ1-1; no definite D call. Germline V lookup: CDR1 SGHTA, CDR2 FQGNSA. This CDR3 spans 13 amino acids. Trimming pared 3 bases from V and 1 base from J, leaving 6 bases between.

The V and J genes are TRBV6-5 and TRBJ1-6; D is undetermined. Per the germline V gene, CDR1 is MNHEY and CDR2 is SVGAGI. This CDR3 has 13 residues. Trimming shortened V by 0 bases and J by 10 bases, and 7 bases separated the two germline ends. In DNA, the CDR3 is TGTGCCAGCAGTTACTCCCCTGAATCACCCCTCCACTTT. Encoded protein: CASSYSPESPLHF.

The chain links TRBV7-6 to TRBJ2-5, with 7 positions matching TRBD2. Trimming at V came to 1 base and at J to 1 base, leaving 6 bases not matched to a gene. The CDR3 totals 16 residues. Germline V gives CDR1 SGHVS, CDR2 FNYEAQ. The CDR3 coding sequence is TGTGCCAGCAGCTTAGTGTGGTCTAGCGGCCAAGAGACCCAGTACTTC. Translating gives CASSLVWSSGQETQYF.

The V call is TRBV4-3, the J call TRBJ2-5; 9 nucleotides agree with TRBD2. From germline, CDR1 is LGHNA and CDR2 YSLEER. The length of the CDR3 is 18 residues. V shed 1 base, J shed 0 bases, and the junction held 9 bases outside the gene matches. CDR3 protein: CASSQGSGLAGNQETQYF. Written as DNA, the CDR3 is TGCGCCAGCAGCCAAGGGAGTGGGCTAGCGGGAAACCAAGAGACCCAGTACTTC.

The CDR3 loop reads CASSMAMTGGALNQPQHF. Written as DNA, the CDR3 is TGTGCCAGTAGTATGGCGATGACAGGGGGCGCCCTCAATCAGCCCCAGCATTTT. The V call is TRBV19, the J call TRBJ1-5; 10 nucleotides align to TRBD1. Germline CDR1 LNHDA, CDR2 SQIVND (reference sequence). The CDR3 covers 18 residues. Unmatched junction bases numbered 11, after V lost 3 bases and J lost 3 bases.

This chain joins TRBV29-1 and TRBJ2-1; 7 nucleotides match TRBD2. The germline V gene encodes CDR1 SQVTM and CDR2 ANQGSEA. CDR3 length: 13 amino acids. Unmatched junction bases numbered 5, after V lost 6 bases and J lost 3 bases. CDR3 amino acids: CSVSSGRYNEQFF. The CDR3 coding sequence is TGCAGCGTATCTAGCGGCCGCTACAATGAGCAGTTCTTC.